The clone carrying this TCR beta chain was observed a single time. The antigen is not known. This entry comes from a study of T cell responses to AZD1222 COVID-19 vaccine. Libraries were prepared by immunoSEQ multiplex PCR; TCRdb keeps only in-frame clonotypes and omits some of them. Of more than 85,000 clones listed, over 85% were seen once; the top ten hold almost 2.5%. Germline lookup yields CDR1 SGHTA and CDR2 FQGNSA. The CDR3 consists of 14 residues. V was pared by 3 bases and J by 0 bases, with 5 bases between. Study results and caveats: Baseline seropositives among AZD1222 recipients totaled only five or six. Donors skewed white British and female; clonal diversity was possibly underestimated. The study found vaccine-associated CD4 TCRs spanning spike, dominant at 160-218 and 743-854.

This receptor was taken from an adult who received the AZD1222 COVID-19 vaccine. The sequencing here drew on peripheral blood, taken 28 days after the second AZD1222 dose. The chain recombines TRBV7-2 with TRBJ2-2; D not certain. In DNA form, the CDR3 reads TGTGCCAGCAGCTTGGGGACGAACACCGGGGAGCTGTTTTTT. Translation: CASSLGTNTGELFF.